The clone carrying this T cell receptor (beta chain) is categorized as medium-sized (0.01 to 0.1%). No antigen is known for it. Adaptor-ligated barcode primers were used to amplify TRBV12-4/TRBJ1-2 clonotypes. TCRdb reprocessed the multiplex PCR reads with MiXCR, giving one entry per CDR3 protein. The data contain around 2,500 distinct CDR3 sequences, approximately 5% of them seen just once; the ten biggest clones take up approximately 10%. The CDR3 loop spans 15 amino acids. V gave up 4 bases and J gave up 0 bases; unmatched junction bases: 5. Notes on the study in general: About 13% of tumor Treg sequences matched naive CD4+ cells. Tumor Treg TCRs overlapped most with tumor naive CD4+ cells.

Purified naive CD4+ T cells were depleted of CD25+ Tregs. This chain connects TRBV12-3 or TRBV12-4 to TRBJ1-2; 7 nucleotides agree with TRBD1. This receptor was identified in a female donor with breast cancer. The sequencing input was naive CD4+ T cells sorted from blood. Subset reported: naive CD4+ T cells, CD4+CD45RA+CD25-. DNA for the CDR3: TGTGCCAGCAGTTCCGGGACAGTATCTAACTATGGCTACACCTTC. It specifies CASSSGTVSNYGYTF.